Shown below are 21 T cell receptor beta chains from a single sample sequenced in a study of identical twins. Via MiXCR, TCRdb re-called the 5' RACE reads, giving one row per CDR3 protein. This sample has 420,000 or so distinct CDR3 sequences, with 15% to 20% found just once. The sample was naive T cells sorted from blood. These TCRs come from a man aged 50 or older in good health.

The V call is TRBV20-1, the J call TRBJ2-7, with 7 positions matching TRBD2. The CDR3 runs to 15 residues. CDR1 DFQATT and CDR2 SNEGSKA come from the germline V gene (reference sequence). Trimming at V came to 5 bases and at J to 7 bases, leaving 17 bases not matched to a gene. The CDR3 nucleotides read TGCAGTGCTCCGCTAGCGGACGTAACGCCCTTTGAGCAGTACTTC. It specifies CSAPLADVTPFEQYF.

This chain links TRBV9 with TRBJ2-5; no reliable D call. Germline V gene data show CDR1 as SGDLS and CDR2 as YYNGEE. Trimming took off 0 bases at V and 6 bases at J, with 3 bases between the two ends. The CDR3 loop spans 11 amino acids. The DNA for the CDR3 is TGTGCCAGCAGCGTAGACAAGACCCAGTACTTC. Translated: CASSVDKTQYF.

Ten or more counts support this clonotype. V usage is TRBV20-1 and J usage is TRBJ2-3; 9 bases are shared with TRBD2. Germline V gene data show CDR1 as DFQATT and CDR2 as SNEGSKA (reference sequence). Trimming took 3 bases from V and 3 from J; bases not matched to a gene: 19. The CDR3 contains 19 residues. The CDR3: CSASSPGGGKAGGTDTQYF. For the CDR3, the DNA is TGCAGTGCTAGTTCCCCGGGCGGGGGTAAGGCGGGGGGGACAGATACGCAGTATTTT.

This clonotype was picked up many times. The chain recombines TRBV11-1 with TRBJ2-3; D perhaps matches TRBD2 (5 bases). This CDR3 is 13 amino acids long. Germline lookup yields CDR1 SGHAT and CDR2 FQDESV (reference sequence). V was cut by 5 bases and J by 6 bases, with 12 bases left in between. The CDR3 loop is CASSQIRGDTQYF. In nucleotides, the CDR3 is TGTGCCAGCAGCCAGATTAGAGGGGATACGCAGTATTTT.

Many counts were recorded for this clonotype. V is TRBV4-2 and J is TRBJ2-5; tentative D call: TRBD2 (6 bases). Germline loops: CDR1 LGHNA, CDR2 YNFKEQ. Trimming took 4 bases from V and 2 from J, leaving 14 bases between them. This CDR3 spans 15 amino acids. The CDR3 region is CASSPIWGVQETQYF. The CDR3 DNA follows: TGTGCCAGCAGCCCTATTTGGGGGGTTCAAGAGACCCAGTACTTC.

This clonotype was detected only a few times. The V and J genes are TRBV6-5 and TRBJ2-7; D tentatively fits TRBD1 or TRBD2 (5 bases each). Germline lookup yields CDR1 MNHEY and CDR2 SVGAGI. This CDR3 contains 14 residues. With 2 bases removed from V and 1 base from J, the gap between germline ends came to 9 bases. The CDR3 is CASSYMRGSYEQYF. CDR3 DNA sequence: TGTGCCAGCAGTTACATGAGGGGATCCTACGAGCAGTACTTC.

In its sample, this clonotype was seen a few times. V is TRBV6-1 and J is TRBJ1-1, with D tentatively TRBD1 (5 bases). Germline CDR1 reads MNHNS; CDR2 reads SASEGT. CDR3 length equals 13 residues. Trimming stripped 10 bases from V and 5 bases from J, with 17 bases between. CDR3 residues: CATRLPGGTEAFF. The CDR3 DNA sequence: TGTGCCACTCGGCTCCCGGGGGGGACTGAAGCTTTCTTT.

This clonotype showed up just a few times. The chain carries TRBV5-5 and TRBJ1-2; D unresolved. CDR1 and CDR2 (germline): SGHKS, YYEKEE (reference sequence). The V gene lost 5 bases and the J gene lost 2 bases, with 10 bases spanning the gap. The CDR3 totals 13 residues. The CDR3 DNA sequence: TGTGCCAGCAGTTTGCAGGAAAACTATGGCTACACCTTC. Its protein is CASSLQENYGYTF.

This rearrangement joins TRBV4-2 to TRBJ2-7; D remains ambiguous. CDR3 size: 13 residues. With 3 bases removed from V and 2 bases from J, the gap between germline ends came to 8 bases. Germline V gives CDR1 LGHNA, CDR2 YNFKEQ. This CDR3 reads CASSQGIAYEQYF. The CDR3 DNA sequence: TGTGCCAGCAGCCAGGGGATCGCCTACGAGCAGTACTTC.

The gene calls are TRBV5-1 and TRBJ2-3, with unresolved D. Trimming left V 4 bases short and J 6 bases short, with 12 bases between. The CDR3 extends over 13 amino acids. Germline CDR1 is SGHRS and CDR2 is YFSETQ. The chain's CDR3 is CASSPSVADTQYF. The DNA of the CDR3 is TGCGCCAGCAGCCCCAGCGTTGCCGATACGCAGTATTTT. The entire variable domain, with the rest obtained from reference TRBV5-1 and TRBJ2-3, is as follows: KAGVTQTPRYLIKTRGQQVTLSCSPISGHRSVSWYQQTPGQGLQFLFEYFSETQRNKGNFPGRFSGRQFSNSRSEMNVSTLELGDSALYLCASSPSVADTQYFGPGTRLTVL.

This clonotype was seen more than once but under ten times. This chain joins TRBV10-3 and TRBJ2-3; D is undetermined. Trimming pared 5 bases from V and 0 bases from J, leaving 15 bases between. This CDR3 has 16 amino acids. Germline assignment: CDR1 ENHRY and CDR2 SYGVKD. This CDR3 reads CAISKPLSTSTDTQYF. Here the CDR3 DNA reads TGTGCCATCAGTAAACCCCTCTCGACTAGCACAGATACGCAGTATTTT.

The chain is built from TRBV20-1 and TRBJ2-7; TRBD1 matches 7 bases. CDR3 length equals 14 residues. The J segment lost 3 bases and the V segment lost 1 base, leaving 6 bases of the junction unmatched. Germline lookup yields CDR1 DFQATT and CDR2 SNEGSKA (reference sequence). The CDR3 is CSARVRDSLYEQYF. The DNA of the CDR3 is TGCAGTGCTAGAGTCCGGGACAGTCTCTACGAGCAGTACTTC.

This clonotype was observed at least ten times. The chain combines TRBV20-1 with TRBJ2-5, with no clear D. The CDR3 contains 11 residues. The germline V gene has CDR1 DFQATT and CDR2 SNEGSKA (reference sequence). V lost 3 bases to trimming and J lost 5 bases, with 7 bases between them. The CDR3 bases are TGCAGTGCTAGGATATCGGAGACCCAGTACTTC. The encoded protein is CSARISETQYF.

The V and J genes are TRBV4-3 and TRBJ2-1; tentatively, D is TRBD1 (6 bases). The CDR3 loop spans 15 amino acids. The V end lost 0 bases, the J end lost 6 bases, and 12 bases lay between the germline ends. The V gene's germline CDR1 is LGHNA and CDR2 YSLEER. CDR3 amino acids: CASSQDGLGGNEQFF. As DNA, the CDR3 is TGCGCCAGCAGCCAAGATGGGCTAGGGGGCAATGAGCAGTTCTTC.

The chain has TRBV7-9 and TRBJ2-5; the D is unclear. The CDR3 totals 14 residues. Germline CDR1 reads SEHNR; CDR2 reads FQNEAQ (reference sequence). V lost 5 bases and J 1 base, leaving 11 bases between the germline ends. CDR3 amino acids: CASSPTRFQETQYF. The CDR3 DNA reads TGTGCCAGCAGCCCTACAAGGTTCCAAGAGACCCAGTACTTC.

The chain is built from TRBV20-1 and TRBJ2-5; the D gene is possibly TRBD2 (6 bases). Germline V gene data show CDR1 as DFQATT and CDR2 as SNEGSKA (reference sequence). The CDR3 is 14 residues long. Trimming left V 5 bases short and J 5 bases short, with 18 bases between. CDR3 DNA: TGCAGTGCTCCCGGGGGAAGGTGGCGGGAGACCCAGTACTTC. Translated, it gives CSAPGGRWRETQYF.

This chain connects TRBV20-1 to TRBJ1-2; D unresolved. Deletions cut 6 bases from V and 0 bases from J, with 11 bases between. CDR1 DFQATT and CDR2 SNEGSKA come from the germline V gene (reference sequence). The CDR3 length is 13 residues. The CDR3 sequence: CSAPRIANYGYTF. The CDR3 DNA sequence: TGCAGTGCCCCGAGGATTGCTAACTATGGCTACACCTTC.

This clonotype was seen repeatedly, ten times or more. The rearrangement links TRBV29-1 to TRBJ2-7; TRBD1 is a possible D gene (5 bases). Germline lookup yields CDR1 SQVTM and CDR2 ANQGSEA. The CDR3 length is 11 residues. Deletions cut 4 bases from V and 5 bases from J, with 9 bases between. This chain's CDR3 is CSVGQGNEQYF. In DNA form, the CDR3 reads TGCAGCGTTGGCCAGGGCAACGAGCAGTACTTC.

Only a few counts were recorded for this clonotype. V usage is TRBV11-1 and J usage is TRBJ2-7; the D is unclear. The length of the CDR3 is 14 residues. With 3 bases removed from V and 2 bases from J, the gap between germline ends came to 11 bases. Germline CDR1 and CDR2: SGHAT and FQDESV (reference sequence). The chain's CDR3 is CASSLGQQTYEQYF. CDR3 coding DNA: TGTGCCAGCAGCTTGGGTCAGCAAACCTACGAGCAGTACTTC.

This clonotype has more than one count but fewer than ten. The rearrangement uses TRBV4-1 and TRBJ2-5, with 7 positions matching TRBD2. This CDR3 is 17 amino acids long. V was clipped by 3 bases and J by 2 bases; unmatched bases: 12. Germline-derived CDR1 and CDR2 are MGHRA and YSYEKL. The CDR3 DNA follows: TGCGCCAGCAGCCACTTAGGGAGGGCGGGGAGACAAGAGACCCAGTACTTC. Protein: CASSHLGRAGRQETQYF.

The chain carries TRBV28 and TRBJ2-1; either TRBD1 or TRBD2 may supply D (5 bases each). The germline CDR1 and CDR2 sequences are MDHEN and SYDVKM. The CDR3 extends over 14 amino acids. The ends were cut back, 0 bases at V and 5 bases at J, with 8 bases in the middle. This CDR3 reads CASSLWGTHNEQFF. The CDR3 DNA reads as TGTGCCAGCAGTTTATGGGGGACCCACAATGAGCAGTTCTTC.